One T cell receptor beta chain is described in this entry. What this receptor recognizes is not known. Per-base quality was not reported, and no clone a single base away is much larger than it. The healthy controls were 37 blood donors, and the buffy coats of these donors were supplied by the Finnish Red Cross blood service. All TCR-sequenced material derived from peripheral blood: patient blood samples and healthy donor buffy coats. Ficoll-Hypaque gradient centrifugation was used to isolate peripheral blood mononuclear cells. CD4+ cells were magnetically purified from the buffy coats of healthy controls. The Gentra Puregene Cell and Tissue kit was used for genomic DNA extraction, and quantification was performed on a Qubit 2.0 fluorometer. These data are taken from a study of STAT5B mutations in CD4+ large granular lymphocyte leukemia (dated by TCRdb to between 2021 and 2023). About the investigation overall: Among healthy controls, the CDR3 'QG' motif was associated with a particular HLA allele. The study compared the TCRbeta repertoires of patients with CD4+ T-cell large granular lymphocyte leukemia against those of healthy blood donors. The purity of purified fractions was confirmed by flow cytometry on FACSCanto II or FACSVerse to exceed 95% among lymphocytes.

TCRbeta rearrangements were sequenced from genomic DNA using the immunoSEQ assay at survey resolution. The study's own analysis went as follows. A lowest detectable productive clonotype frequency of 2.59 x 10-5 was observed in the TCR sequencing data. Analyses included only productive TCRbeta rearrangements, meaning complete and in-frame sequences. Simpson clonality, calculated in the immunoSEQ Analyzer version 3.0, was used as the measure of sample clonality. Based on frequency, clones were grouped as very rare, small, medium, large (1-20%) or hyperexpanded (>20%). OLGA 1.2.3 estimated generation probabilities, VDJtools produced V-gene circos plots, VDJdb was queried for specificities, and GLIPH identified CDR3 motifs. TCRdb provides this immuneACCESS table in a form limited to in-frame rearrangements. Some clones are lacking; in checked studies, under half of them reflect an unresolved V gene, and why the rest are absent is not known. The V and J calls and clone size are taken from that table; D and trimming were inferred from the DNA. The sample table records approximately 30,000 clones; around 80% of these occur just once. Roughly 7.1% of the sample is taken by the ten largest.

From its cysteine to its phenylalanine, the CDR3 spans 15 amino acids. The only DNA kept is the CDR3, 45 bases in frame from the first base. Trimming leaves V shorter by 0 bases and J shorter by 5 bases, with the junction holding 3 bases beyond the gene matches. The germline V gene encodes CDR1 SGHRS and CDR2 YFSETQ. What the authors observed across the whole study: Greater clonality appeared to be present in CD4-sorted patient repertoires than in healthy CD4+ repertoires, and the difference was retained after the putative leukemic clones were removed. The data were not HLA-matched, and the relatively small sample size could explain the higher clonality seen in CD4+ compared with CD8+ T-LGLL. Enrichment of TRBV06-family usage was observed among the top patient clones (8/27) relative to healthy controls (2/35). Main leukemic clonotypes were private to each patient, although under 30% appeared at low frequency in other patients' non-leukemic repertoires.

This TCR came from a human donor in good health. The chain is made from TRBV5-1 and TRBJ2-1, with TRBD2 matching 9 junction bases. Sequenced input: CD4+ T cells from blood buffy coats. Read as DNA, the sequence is TGCGCCAGCAGCTTGGAACTAGCGGGCAACAATGAGCAGTTCTTC. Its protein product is CASSLELAGNNEQFF.